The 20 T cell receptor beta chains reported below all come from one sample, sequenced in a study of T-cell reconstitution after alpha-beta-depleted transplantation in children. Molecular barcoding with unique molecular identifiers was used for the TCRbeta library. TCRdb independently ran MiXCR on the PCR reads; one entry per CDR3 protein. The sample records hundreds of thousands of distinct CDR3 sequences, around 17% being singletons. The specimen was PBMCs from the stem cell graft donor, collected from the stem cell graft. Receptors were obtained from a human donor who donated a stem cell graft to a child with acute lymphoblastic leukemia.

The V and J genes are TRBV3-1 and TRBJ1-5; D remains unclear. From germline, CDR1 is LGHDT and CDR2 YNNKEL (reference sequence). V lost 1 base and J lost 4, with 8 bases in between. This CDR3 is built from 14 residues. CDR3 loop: CASSQVGPNQPQHF. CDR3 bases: TGTGCCAGCAGCCAAGTAGGTCCGAATCAGCCCCAGCATTTT.

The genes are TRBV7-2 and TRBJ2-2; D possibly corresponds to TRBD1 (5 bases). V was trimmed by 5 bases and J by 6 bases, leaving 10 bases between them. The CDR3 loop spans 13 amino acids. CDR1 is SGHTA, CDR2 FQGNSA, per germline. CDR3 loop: CASSAQGAGELFF. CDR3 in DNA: TGTGCCAGCAGCGCTCAGGGTGCCGGGGAGCTGTTTTTT.

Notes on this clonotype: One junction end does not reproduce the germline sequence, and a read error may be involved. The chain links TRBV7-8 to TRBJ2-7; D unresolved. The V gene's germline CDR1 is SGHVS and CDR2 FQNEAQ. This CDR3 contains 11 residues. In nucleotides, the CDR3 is TGTGCCAGCCGCTTTTATAACGAGCAGTACTTC. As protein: CASRFYNEQYF.

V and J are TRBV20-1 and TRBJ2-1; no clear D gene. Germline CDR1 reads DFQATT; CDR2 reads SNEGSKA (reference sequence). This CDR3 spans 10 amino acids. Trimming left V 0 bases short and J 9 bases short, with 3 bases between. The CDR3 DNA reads TGCAGTGCTAGAGAGGTTGAGCAGTTCTTC. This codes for CSAREVEQFF.

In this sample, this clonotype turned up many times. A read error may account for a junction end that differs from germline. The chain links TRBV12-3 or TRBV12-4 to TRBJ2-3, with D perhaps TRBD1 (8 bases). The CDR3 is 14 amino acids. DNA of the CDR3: TGTGCCAGCCGTTTCGACAGGGGAGGGGGTCAAAAGTATTTT. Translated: CASRFDRGGGQKYF.

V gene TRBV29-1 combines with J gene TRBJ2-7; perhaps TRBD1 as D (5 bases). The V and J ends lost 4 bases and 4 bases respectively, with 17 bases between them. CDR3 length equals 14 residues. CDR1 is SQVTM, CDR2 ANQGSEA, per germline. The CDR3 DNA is TGCAGCGTTGTTGCTTGGGGCAGCAGTTACGAGCAGTACTTC. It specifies CSVVAWGSSYEQYF.

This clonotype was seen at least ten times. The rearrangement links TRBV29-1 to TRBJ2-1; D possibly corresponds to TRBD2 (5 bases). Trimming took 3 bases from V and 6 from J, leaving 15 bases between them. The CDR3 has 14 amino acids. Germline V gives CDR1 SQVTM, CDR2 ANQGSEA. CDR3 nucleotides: TGCAGCGTTGACGAACCCACTAGGTCCAATGAGCAGTTCTTC. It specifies CSVDEPTRSNEQFF.

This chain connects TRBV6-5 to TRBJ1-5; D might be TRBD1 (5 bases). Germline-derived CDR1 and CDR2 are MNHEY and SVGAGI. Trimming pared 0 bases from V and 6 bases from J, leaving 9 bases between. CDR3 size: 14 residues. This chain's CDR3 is CASSYSSGGQPQHF. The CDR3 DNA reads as TGTGCCAGCAGTTACTCGTCGGGGGGTCAGCCCCAGCATTTT.

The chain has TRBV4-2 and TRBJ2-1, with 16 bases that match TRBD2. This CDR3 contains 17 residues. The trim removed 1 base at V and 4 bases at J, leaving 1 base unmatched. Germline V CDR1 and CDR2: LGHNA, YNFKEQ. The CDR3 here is CASSQGGLAGGYNEQFF. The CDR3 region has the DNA TGTGCCAGCAGCCAAGGGGGACTAGCGGGAGGGTACAATGAGCAGTTCTTC.

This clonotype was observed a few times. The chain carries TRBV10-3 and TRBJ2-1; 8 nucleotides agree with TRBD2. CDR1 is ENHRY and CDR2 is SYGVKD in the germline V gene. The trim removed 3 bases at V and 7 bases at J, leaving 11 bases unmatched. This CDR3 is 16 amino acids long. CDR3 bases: TGTGCCATCAGTGAAGGTGGTAGCGGGACGCAGAATGAGCAGTTCTTC. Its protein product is CAISEGGSGTQNEQFF.

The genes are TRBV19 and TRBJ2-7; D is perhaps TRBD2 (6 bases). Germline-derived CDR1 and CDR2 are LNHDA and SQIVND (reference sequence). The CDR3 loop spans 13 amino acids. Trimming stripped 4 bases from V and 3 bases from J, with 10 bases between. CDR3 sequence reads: CASSTGENYEQYF. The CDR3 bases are TGTGCCAGTAGTACGGGGGAGAACTACGAGCAGTACTTC.

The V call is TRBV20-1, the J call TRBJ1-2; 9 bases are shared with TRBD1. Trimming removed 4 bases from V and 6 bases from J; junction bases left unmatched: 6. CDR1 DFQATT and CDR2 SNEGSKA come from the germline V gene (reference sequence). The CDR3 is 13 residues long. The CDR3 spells CSAISQGAHGYTF. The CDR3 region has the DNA TGCAGTGCTATATCACAGGGGGCGCATGGCTACACCTTC.

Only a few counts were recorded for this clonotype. The DNA of the CDR3 is TGTGCCAGCAGTCCGACGAACTGGAGAGGCAATCAGCCCCAGCATTTT. Its translation is CASSPTNWRGNQPQHF. V is TRBV12-3 or TRBV12-4 and J is TRBJ1-5; D remains ambiguous. The CDR3 loop spans 16 amino acids. The V end was cut by 5 bases, the J end by 2 bases, with 16 bases between.

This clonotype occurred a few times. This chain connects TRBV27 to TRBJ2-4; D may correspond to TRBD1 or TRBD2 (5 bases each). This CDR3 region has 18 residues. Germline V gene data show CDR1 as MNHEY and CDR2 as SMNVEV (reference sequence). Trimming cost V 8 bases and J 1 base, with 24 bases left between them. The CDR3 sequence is CASASGPLAPSAKNIQYF. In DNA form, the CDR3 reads TGTGCCAGCGCCTCGGGACCTCTTGCCCCGTCGGCCAAAAACATTCAGTACTTC.

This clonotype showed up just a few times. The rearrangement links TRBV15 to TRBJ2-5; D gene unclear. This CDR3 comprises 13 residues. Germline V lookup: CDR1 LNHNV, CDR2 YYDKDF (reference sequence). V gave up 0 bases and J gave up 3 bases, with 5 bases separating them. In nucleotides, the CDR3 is TGTGCCACCAGCAGAGATCGAGAAGAGACCCAGTACTTC. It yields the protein CATSRDREETQYF.

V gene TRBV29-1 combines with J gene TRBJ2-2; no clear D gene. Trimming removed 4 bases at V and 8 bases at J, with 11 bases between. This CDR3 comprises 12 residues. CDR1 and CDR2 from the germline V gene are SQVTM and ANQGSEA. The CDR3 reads CSVAESRGELFF. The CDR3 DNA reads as TGCAGCGTTGCCGAGTCCCGGGGGGAGCTGTTTTTT.

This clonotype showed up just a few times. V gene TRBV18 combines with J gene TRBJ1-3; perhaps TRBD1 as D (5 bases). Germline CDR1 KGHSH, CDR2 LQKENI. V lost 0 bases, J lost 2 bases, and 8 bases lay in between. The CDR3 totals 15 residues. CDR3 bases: TGTGCCAGCTCACCACCGGGGCCAGCTGGAAACACCATATATTTT. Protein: CASSPPGPAGNTIYF.

In DNA, the CDR3 is TGTGCCAGCAGTTCCTTCACGTTTAGCACAGATACGCAGTATTTT. It specifies CASSSFTFSTDTQYF. The chain uses TRBV27 and TRBJ2-3; D gene ambiguous. Per the germline V gene, CDR1 is MNHEY and CDR2 is SMNVEV (reference sequence). The CDR3 contains 15 residues. V lost 4 bases and J 0 bases, leaving 11 bases between the germline ends.

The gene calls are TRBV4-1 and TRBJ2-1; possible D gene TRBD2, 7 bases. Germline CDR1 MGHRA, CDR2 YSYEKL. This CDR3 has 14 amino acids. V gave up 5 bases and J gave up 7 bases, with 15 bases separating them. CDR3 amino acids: CASSGRGSFNEQFF. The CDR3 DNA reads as TGCGCCAGCAGCGGGAGGGGGAGTTTTAATGAGCAGTTCTTC.

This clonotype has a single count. The CDR3 nucleotides are TGTGCCAGCACCATGGACCCTAACTATGGCTACACCTTC. The encoded protein is CASTMDPNYGYTF. This sequence joins TRBV27 and TRBJ1-2; D not resolved. Trimming shortened V by 7 bases and J by 0 bases, and 9 bases separated the two germline ends. This CDR3 is built from 13 residues. Germline values: CDR1 MNHEY, CDR2 SMNVEV (reference sequence).